Listed here are 8 T cell receptor beta chains from one sample, sequenced in a study of T-cell memory formation after mild COVID-19. Via MiXCR, TCRdb re-called the 5' RACE reads, giving one row per CDR3 protein. Of about 100,000 distinct CDR3 sequences in the sample, around 10% were seen once. Sequencing input: PBMCs or a T cell subset sorted from them (not recorded which). The receptors here all came from a man between 18 and 35 years old who had mild COVID-19 (a few samples of this study predate the infection). Cell type and time point are not known.

At least ten counts were recorded for this clonotype. The chain joins TRBV29-1 to TRBJ2-5; 11 nucleotides line up with TRBD2. CDR3 length equals 15 residues. Germline V gene data show CDR1 as SQVTM and CDR2 as ANQGSEA. The V and J ends lost 3 bases and 5 bases, in that order; junction bases with no gene match: 8. The CDR3 DNA sequence: TGCAGCGTTGAGCTAACTAGCGGGGGCAGGGAGACCCAGTACTTC. Translating gives CSVELTSGGRETQYF.

The genes are TRBV28 and TRBJ2-7; 8 bases fit TRBD1. V was clipped by 3 bases and J by 6 bases; unmatched bases: 7. Germline-derived CDR1 and CDR2 are MDHEN and SYDVKM. There are 14 residues in the CDR3. The CDR3 DNA is TGTGCCAGCAGTTTCGGGGACAGGCTGGCCGAGCAGTACGTC. Translation gives CASSFGDRLAEQYV.

The chain recombines TRBV4-3 with TRBJ1-1, with 7 bases aligning to TRBD1. Germline loops: CDR1 LGHNA, CDR2 YSLEER. J was trimmed by 3 bases and V by 0 bases; bases with no gene match: 7. The CDR3 sequence is 16 residues long. The CDR3 DNA follows: TGCGCCAGCAGCCAAGATATCACCAGGGGGGACACTGAAGCTTTCTTT. Its protein is CASSQDITRGDTEAFF.

This CDR3 is CASSFGGRAQPQHF. CDR3 coding DNA: TGTGCCAGCAGCTTCGGTGGCAGGGCTCAGCCCCAGCATTTT. The chain has TRBV7-2 and TRBJ1-5; D perhaps matches TRBD1 (5 bases). This CDR3 contains 14 residues. In germline, CDR1 is SGHTA, CDR2 FQGNSA. V gave up 3 bases and J gave up 6 bases, with 12 bases separating them.

The chain is built from TRBV5-3 and TRBJ2-5; 13 bases map to TRBD2. TRBV5-3 belongs to the ORF category, with a function that is uncertain. CDR3 length: 18 residues. After removal of 5 bases from V and 1 base from J, the junction contained 11 bases not matched to a gene. This CDR3 is CARRLAGGPRATQETQYF. CDR3 in DNA: TGTGCCAGAAGACTAGCGGGGGGGCCGAGAGCCACCCAAGAGACCCAGTACTTC.

The chain recombines TRBV11-2 with TRBJ2-3; D is perhaps TRBD2 (5 bases). The V end was cut by 5 bases, the J end by 4 bases, with 16 bases between. The germline V gene has CDR1 SGHAT and CDR2 FQNNGV. The CDR3 loop spans 15 amino acids. CDR3 in amino acids: CASSPGSQVPDTQYF. Here the CDR3 DNA reads TGTGCCAGCAGCCCGGGGAGTCAAGTACCAGATACGCAGTATTTT.

The sample holds a few counts of this clonotype. V gene TRBV5-5 combines with J gene TRBJ2-2; no clear D. The CDR3 has 14 amino acids. Germline V CDR1 and CDR2: SGHKS, YYEKEE (reference sequence). V lost 3 bases to trimming and J lost 3 bases, with 9 bases between them. CDR3 bases: TGTGCCAGCAGCTGGTTAGGGTACACCGGGGAGCTGTTTTTT. Residues: CASSWLGYTGELFF.

This clonotype was recorded a few times. The chain couples TRBV20-1 to TRBJ2-3, with D perhaps given as TRBD1 or TRBD2 (5 bases each). V lost 0 bases, J lost 2 bases, and 15 bases lay in between. The CDR3 has 16 residues. CDR1 DFQATT and CDR2 SNEGSKA come from the germline V gene (reference sequence). CDR3 residues: CSARDPAGTLTDTQYF. The CDR3 DNA reads TGCAGTGCTAGAGACCCCGCCGGGACCCTCACAGATACGCAGTATTTT.